Below, 4 T cell receptor beta chains from the same sample are listed, as sequenced in a study of cytomegalovirus exposure and HLA in healthy donors. PCR employed 60 Vbeta and 13 Jbeta primers. Measured with immunoSEQ multiplex PCR; TCRdb has only the in-frame clones, and not every one. The table shows 95,000 to 130,000 clones, with less than 80% occurring only once. The sequenced material came from PBMCs. The receptor source for this set is a woman between 35 and 50 years old in good health and CMV-seropositive.

The chain couples TRBV11-2 to TRBJ2-1; D not resolved. The CDR3 spans 14 residues. With 4 bases removed from V and 6 bases from J, the gap between germline ends came to 13 bases. CDR1 and CDR2 (germline): SGHAT, FQNNGV. CDR3: CASSWAPGANEQFF. The CDR3 DNA is TGTGCCAGCAGCTGGGCCCCAGGTGCCAATGAGCAGTTCTTC.

This chain's CDR3 is CSAPGTYEQYF. For the CDR3, the DNA is TGCAGTGCCCCGGGGACCTACGAGCAGTACTTC. The V gene is TRBV20-1, the J gene TRBJ2-7; TRBD2 is a possible D gene (5 bases). CDR1 and CDR2 (germline): DFQATT, SNEGSKA (reference sequence). V lost 6 bases, J lost 2 bases, and 8 bases lay in between. CDR3 length: 11 amino acids.

The CDR3 spells CASSFGTSGTDTQYF. CDR3 DNA sequence: TGTGCCAGCAGTTTTGGGACTAGCGGGACAGATACGCAGTATTTT. V and J are TRBV27 and TRBJ2-3; TRBD2 agrees at 12 bases. Germline assignment: CDR1 MNHEY and CDR2 SMNVEV (reference sequence). This CDR3 is 15 amino acids long. Trimming cost V 3 bases and J 3 bases; bases outside gene matches: 1.

CDR3 sequence: CATGQAYGYTF. The CDR3, as DNA: TGTGCCACGGGACAGGCCTATGGCTACACCTTC. The chain has TRBV19 and TRBJ1-2, with 8 bases matching TRBD1. Germline V gene sequence: CDR1 LNHDA, CDR2 SQIVND (reference sequence). The CDR3 has 11 amino acids. The ends lost 10 bases at V and 4 bases at J; junction bases unmatched: 2.